The 8 T cell receptor beta chains reported below all come from one sample, sequenced in a study of cytomegalovirus exposure and HLA in healthy donors (dated by TCRdb to the late 2010s). Library construction relied on the immunoSEQ multiplex PCR assay. The multiplex PCR relied on a mix of 60 forward primers for TCR Vbeta segments and 13 reverse primers for TCR Jbeta segments. TCRdb holds this immuneACCESS table with in-frame rearrangements only. Some clones are missing; in checked studies, unresolved V genes explain under half, and the rest has no known cause. The sample yields around 130,000 clones; more than 60% were counted once. The top ten hold less than 2.5% of the sample. Sequencing was performed on PBMCs. These TCRs come from a woman in her 40s in good health and CMV-seropositive.

The chain employs TRBV2 and TRBJ1-1; the D gene is possibly TRBD1 (6 bases). The CDR3 has 14 residues. V was pared by 3 bases and J by 5 bases, with 13 bases between. Germline CDR1 reads SNHLY; CDR2 reads FYNNEI. The CDR3 region is CASSEAGVRTEAFF. CDR3 DNA: TGTGCCAGCAGTGAGGCAGGGGTGAGGACTGAAGCTTTCTTT.

The chain couples TRBV5-4 to TRBJ2-3; D gene uncertain. The V gene lost 5 bases and the J gene lost 5 bases, with 6 bases spanning the gap. Germline V gene sequence: CDR1 SGHNT, CDR2 YYREEE (reference sequence). This CDR3 region has 11 residues. CDR3 amino acids: CASSVGDTQYF. Here the CDR3 DNA reads TGTGCCAGCAGTGTCGGAGATACGCAGTATTTT. Supplemented by reference TRBV5-4 and TRBJ2-3, the full variable domain reads ETGVTQSPTHLIKTRGQQVTLRCSSQSGHNTVSWYQQALGQGPQFIFQYYREEENGRGNFPPRFSGLQFPNYSSELNVNALELDDSALYLCASSVGDTQYFGPGTRLTVL.

The V gene is TRBV9, the J gene TRBJ1-2; the D is unclear. This CDR3 is built from 15 residues. Germline V gene sequence: CDR1 SGDLS, CDR2 YYNGEE. Between the trimmed V and J ends, which lost 0 bases and 3 bases, there was a span of 12 bases. CDR3 protein: CASSVATTADYGYTF. CDR3 sequence (DNA): TGTGCCAGCAGCGTAGCGACCACGGCGGACTATGGCTACACCTTC.

V gene TRBV9 combines with J gene TRBJ2-1; D is perhaps TRBD2 (6 bases). The CDR3 consists of 17 residues. In germline, CDR1 is SGDLS, CDR2 YYNGEE. The V end lost 0 bases, the J end lost 0 bases, and 13 bases lay between the germline ends. CDR3 sequence reads: CASSVGVAAGSYNEQFF. In DNA, the CDR3 is TGTGCCAGCAGCGTAGGGGTAGCGGCCGGCTCCTACAATGAGCAGTTCTTC.

The rearrangement joins TRBV7-2 to TRBJ1-2; 10 bases map to TRBD1. V lost 4 bases and J lost 4; bases outside the gene matches: 0. CDR1 is SGHTA, CDR2 FQGNSA, per germline. This CDR3 has 13 residues. CDR3 residues: CASSWDRGYGYTF. The CDR3 DNA reads as TGTGCCAGCAGCTGGGACAGGGGCTATGGCTACACCTTC.

Regarding this clone: The sample holds other DNA sequences that translate to the same CDR3. The V gene is TRBV7-2, the J gene TRBJ2-5; 12 nucleotides match TRBD2. CDR1 SGHTA and CDR2 FQGNSA come from the germline V gene. The length of the CDR3 is 16 residues. J gave up 2 bases and V 1 base, and 2 bases lay outside the gene matches. In nucleotides, the CDR3 is TGTGCCAGCAGCTTAGGGCTAGCGGGAGGGCAAGAGACCCAGTACTTC. Translation: CASSLGLAGGQETQYF.

CDR3 sequence (DNA): TGTGCCAGCTCACTAACCGGACAGAACACTGAAGCTTTCTTT. Translation gives CASSLTGQNTEAFF. The chain carries TRBV18 and TRBJ1-1, with D possibly being TRBD1 (5 bases). Trimming left V 4 bases short and J 1 base short, with 10 bases between. The CDR3 has 14 amino acids. The germline gives CDR1 KGHSH, CDR2 LQKENI.

This chain joins TRBV11-3 and TRBJ2-7; no reliable D call. The CDR3 totals 13 residues. The V end lost 0 bases, the J end lost 6 bases, and 9 bases lay between the germline ends. Germline CDR1 reads SGHNT; CDR2 reads YENEEA. This CDR3 is CASSLDHLAEQYF. The DNA for the CDR3 is TGTGCCAGCAGCTTAGATCACCTGGCCGAGCAGTACTTC.